The clone carrying this T cell receptor beta chain was seen a handful of times. The antigen is not known. This record comes from a study of T cells after yellow fever vaccination. Across the study: Those fractions that held only low numbers of cells were prepared using the SMART-Seq v4 Ultra Low Input RNA kit.

Germline V CDR1 and CDR2: SGHTA, FQGTGA. The CDR3 extends over 14 amino acids. V gave up 5 bases and J gave up 5 bases; unmatched junction bases: 3. Study-level points and caveats: The CD4 compartment and the CD8 compartment contained a small share of clonotypes in common. At 96% for CD4 and about 87% for CD8, most primary-vaccination clones showed up again after the booster.

Making TCR cDNA involved 5'RACE template switching, which added UMIs and a universal primer site. TCRdb used MiXCR to reprocess the 5' RACE reads, holding one entry per CDR3 protein. The sample gives 250,000 to 400,000 distinct CDR3 sequences, roughly 3.9% of which show up once; approximately 25% is in the top ten. The input for sequencing was PBMCs, taken 5 days after the yellow fever booster vaccination. This sequence was found in a man younger than 35 who received the YFV17D yellow fever vaccine. The chain couples TRBV7-3 to TRBJ2-3; 11 bases are shared with TRBD1. The CDR3: CASSRDRGEDTQYF. The DNA of the CDR3 is TGTGCCAGCAGCCGGGACAGGGGGGAAGATACGCAGTATTTT.